This T cell receptor (beta chain) appears in the sequencing data of a study of blood T cell repertoires in COVID-19. Study-wide context: Acute-phase and convalescent COVID-19 samples originated in the United States, Italy and Spain. The cDNA or gDNA used as material had been derived from T cells, B-cell-depleted T cells, or PBMCs.

Germline V gene data show CDR1 as SGHNT and CDR2 as YENEEA. The CDR3 sequence is 16 residues long. Germline trimming cut 0 bases from V and 2 bases from J; bases unmatched to any gene: 5. The protocol was immunoSEQ multiplex PCR, while the TCRdb copy is restricted to in-frame clones and leaves out a portion. Here the sample spans some 150,000 clones, more than 70% being singletons. V usage is TRBV11-3 and J usage is TRBJ2-5, with 8 bases that match TRBD1. The TCR originated in a woman aged 55-75 years with acute or convalescent COVID-19. The sequenced sample was peripheral blood. The CDR3 loop is CASSLDLTGEQETQYF. The CDR3, as DNA: TGTGCCAGCAGCTTAGATCTGACAGGGGAACAAGAGACCCAGTACTTC. Drawing the rest from reference TRBV11-3 and TRBJ2-5, the complete variable domain is EAGVVQSPRYKIIEKKQPVAFWCNPISGHNTLYWYLQNLGQGPELLIRYENEEAVDDSQLPKDRFSAERLKGVDSTLKIQPAELGDSAVYLCASSLDLTGEQETQYFGPGTRLLVL.